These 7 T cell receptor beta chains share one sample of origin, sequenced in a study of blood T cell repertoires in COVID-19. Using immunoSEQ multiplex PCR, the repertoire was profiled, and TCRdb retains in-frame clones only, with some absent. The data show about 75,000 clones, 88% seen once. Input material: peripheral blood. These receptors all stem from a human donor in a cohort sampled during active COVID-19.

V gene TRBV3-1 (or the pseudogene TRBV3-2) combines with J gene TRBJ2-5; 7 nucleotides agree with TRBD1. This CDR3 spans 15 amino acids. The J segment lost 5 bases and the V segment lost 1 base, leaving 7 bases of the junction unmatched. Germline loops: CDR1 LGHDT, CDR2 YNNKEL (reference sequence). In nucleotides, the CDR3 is TGTGCCAGCAGCCAAGGACAGGGTCCGTCTGAGACCCAGTACTTC. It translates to CASSQGQGPSETQYF.

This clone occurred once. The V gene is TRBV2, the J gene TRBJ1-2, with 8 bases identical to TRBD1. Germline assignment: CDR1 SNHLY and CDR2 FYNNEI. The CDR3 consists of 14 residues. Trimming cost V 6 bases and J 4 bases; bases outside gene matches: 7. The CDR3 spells CASRPSGGPYGYTF. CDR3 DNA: TGTGCCAGCAGACCGTCAGGGGGCCCCTATGGCTACACCTTC.

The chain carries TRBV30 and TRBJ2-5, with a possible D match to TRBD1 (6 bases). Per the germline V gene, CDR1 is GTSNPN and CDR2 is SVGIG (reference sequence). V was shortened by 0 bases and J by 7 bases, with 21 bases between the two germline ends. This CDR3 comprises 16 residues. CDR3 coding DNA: TGTGCCTGGAGTGTACACAGGGTCGGGGTACTGGCGACCCAGTACTTC. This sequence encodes CAWSVHRVGVLATQYF.

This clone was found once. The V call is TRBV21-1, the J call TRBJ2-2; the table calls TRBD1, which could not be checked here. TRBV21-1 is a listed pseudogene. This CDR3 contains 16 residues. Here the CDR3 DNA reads TGTGCCAGCAGCACCCACCGGGACAAGAACACCGGGGAGCTGTTTTTT. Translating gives CASSTHRDKNTGELFF.

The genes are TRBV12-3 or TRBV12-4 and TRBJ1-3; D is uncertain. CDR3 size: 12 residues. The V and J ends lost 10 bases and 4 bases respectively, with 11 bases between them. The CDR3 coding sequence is TGTGCCACGAATACTGTAGGAAACACCATATATTTT. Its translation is CATNTVGNTIYF.

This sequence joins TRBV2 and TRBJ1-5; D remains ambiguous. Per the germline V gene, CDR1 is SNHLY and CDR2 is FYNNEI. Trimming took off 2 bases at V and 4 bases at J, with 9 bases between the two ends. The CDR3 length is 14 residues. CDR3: CASSERRLNQPQHF. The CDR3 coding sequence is TGTGCCAGCAGTGAAAGGAGGCTGAATCAGCCCCAGCATTTT.

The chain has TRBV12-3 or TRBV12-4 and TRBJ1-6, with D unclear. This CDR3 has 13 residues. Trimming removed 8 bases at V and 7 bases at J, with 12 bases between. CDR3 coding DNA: TGTGCCAGCTCACGGTCTCAAAATTCACCCCTCCACTTT. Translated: CASSRSQNSPLHF.